This TCR beta chain is drawn from a study of identical twins (dated by TCRdb to the mid-2010s). Describing the broader study: To test whether fetal clonotypes persist, the study used deep sequencing on TCR alpha and beta repertoires from monozygotic twins, unrelated adults of various ages, and cord blood. Replicate twin experiments were performed at different times using different library preparation protocols to rule out contamination.

Every donor in the study was a healthy Caucasian. Remarks on this clonotype: It lacks a known antigen. No base-level quality is on record; no much larger clone is a single base apart.

Results and caveats for the whole study, not just this receptor: Compared with coincidental sharing between unrelated individuals, out-of-frame TCR alpha sequences shared between twins showed an excess of sequences with low generation probability. Zero-insertion analyses could be partly confounded by invariant T cells such as MAIT and iNKT, though diverse VJ usage argued against such confounding for most clonotypes. Fewer insertions were carried by abundant cord blood beta clonotypes; a weaker similar trend was observed in young adult naive repertoires, while no such trend was observed in memory repertoires. Because the same donors could not be followed over many years, the conclusions depended on cross-sectional statistical analysis. Out-of-frame TCR alpha sharing in monozygotic twins was systematically underestimated by recombination models, whereas sharing between unrelated individuals was in agreement with the recombination models. A weaker excess of twin sharing was found in beta out-of-frame sequences because the signal-to-noise ratio was lowered by fewer shared sequences.

Taken from cysteine to phenylalanine, the CDR3 has 15 residues. Only CDR3 DNA remains: 45 bases, in frame from the first base. V and J are trimmed by 6 bases and 11 bases, and the gene matches miss 18 bases of the junction. CDR1 and CDR2 were assigned from the germline V gene as MDHEN and SYDVKM. The library came from 5' RACE. Instrument on record: Illumina HiSeq 2000. Template switching added a universal primer binding site, and the final cDNA carried a unique molecular identifier that allowed TCR cDNA molecules to be counted accurately. Specific primers in the conserved constant-segment region were used to synthesize first-strand cDNA for TCR alpha and beta chains. To control for contamination, every cDNA library was double barcoded, receiving both a SMART-Mk sample barcode and Illumina barcodes. TruSeq adapter sequences, together with Illumina sample barcodes, were added in two successive PCR steps. The TCR alpha and beta cDNA libraries were sequenced on the Illumina HiSeq platform using custom primers. As for the original processing: MiGEC processed the raw reads to extract unique molecular identifiers, while MiXCR was used to determine the CDR3 positions. For each individual, recombination models were inferred using an EM algorithm with the repgenHMM and IGoR tools. Shared clonotype analysis was performed with the tcR package in R, normalizing sharing by the product of cloneset sizes. To study raw recombination without the effects of thymic and clonal selection, out-of-frame nonproductive sequences were analyzed. The public reads were quality trimmed at Q25 with fastp and then assembled into clones with MiXCR by TCRdb, keeping productive beta chains. CDR3 protein duplicates are merged, each entry listing the most common genes and DNA. These V and J calls are TCRdb output, not the study's own analysis. A total of 1,800,000 or so distinct CDR3 sequences appear in this sample, less than 40% of them only once. The top ten clones comprise about 0.3% of the sample.

Sample: cord blood. This chain is built from TRBV28 and TRBJ2-5, with 7 bases in between that match TRBD2. The receptor comes from a newborn girl in good health. The CDR3 reads CASSPTSVFYNEQYF. The nucleotides are TGTGCCAGCAGCCCTACTAGCGTATTCTACAATGAGCAGTACTTC.